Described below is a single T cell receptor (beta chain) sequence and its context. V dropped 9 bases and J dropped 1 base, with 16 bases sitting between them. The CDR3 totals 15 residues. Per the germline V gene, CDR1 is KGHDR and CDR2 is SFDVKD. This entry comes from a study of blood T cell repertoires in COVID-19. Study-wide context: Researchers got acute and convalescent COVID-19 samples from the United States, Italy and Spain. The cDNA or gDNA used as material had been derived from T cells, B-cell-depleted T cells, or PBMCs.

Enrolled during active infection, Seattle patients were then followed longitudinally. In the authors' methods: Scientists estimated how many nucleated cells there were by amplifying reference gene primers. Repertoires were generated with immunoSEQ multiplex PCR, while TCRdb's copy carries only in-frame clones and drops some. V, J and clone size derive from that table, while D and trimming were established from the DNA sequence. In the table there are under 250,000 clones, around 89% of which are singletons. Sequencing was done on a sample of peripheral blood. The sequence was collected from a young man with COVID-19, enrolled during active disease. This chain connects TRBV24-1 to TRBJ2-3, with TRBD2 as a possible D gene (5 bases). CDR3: CATDSGEGGTDTQYF. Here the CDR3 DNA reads TGTGCCACCGATTCAGGTGAGGGCGGCACAGATACGCAGTATTTT.